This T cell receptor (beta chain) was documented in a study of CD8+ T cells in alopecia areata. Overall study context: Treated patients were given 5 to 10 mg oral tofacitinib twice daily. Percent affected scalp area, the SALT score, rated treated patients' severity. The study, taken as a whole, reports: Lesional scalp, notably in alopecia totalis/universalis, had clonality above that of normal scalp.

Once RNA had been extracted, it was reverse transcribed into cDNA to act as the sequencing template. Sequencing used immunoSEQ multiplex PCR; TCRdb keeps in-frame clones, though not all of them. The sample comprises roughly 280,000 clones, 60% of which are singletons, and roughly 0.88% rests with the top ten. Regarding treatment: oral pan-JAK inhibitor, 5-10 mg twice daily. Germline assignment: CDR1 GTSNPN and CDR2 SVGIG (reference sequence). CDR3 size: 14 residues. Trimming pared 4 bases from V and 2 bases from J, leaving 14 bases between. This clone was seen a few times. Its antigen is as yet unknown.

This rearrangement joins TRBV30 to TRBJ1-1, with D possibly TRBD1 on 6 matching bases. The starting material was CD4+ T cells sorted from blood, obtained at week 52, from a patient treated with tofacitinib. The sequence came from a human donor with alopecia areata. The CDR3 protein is CAWNIRGLNTEAFF. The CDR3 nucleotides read TGTGCCTGGAACATCAGGGGCCTAAACACTGAAGCTTTCTTT.